Listed here is a single T cell receptor beta chain. CDR1 and CDR2 (germline): MNHEY, SVGEGT. This CDR3 has 15 amino acids. V lost 5 bases to trimming and J lost 3 bases; unmatched junction nucleotides: 7. These data originate in a study of blood T cell repertoires in COVID-19. Study in general: Acute-phase and convalescent COVID-19 samples originated in the United States, Italy and Spain. Sources were T cells, B-cell-depleted T cells, or PBMCs; the material itself was cDNA or gDNA.

In the authors' methods: Reference gene primer amplification yielded estimated nucleated cell counts. The protocol was immunoSEQ multiplex PCR, while the TCRdb copy is restricted to in-frame clones and leaves out a portion. That table is the source of V, J and clone size, and D and trimming were worked out from the DNA. The sample consists of under 200,000 clones, about 80% of them appearing once. Sequences were obtained from PBMCs or T cells enriched from blood (not recorded which). The V and J genes are TRBV6-2 or TRBV6-3 and TRBJ1-1, with 9 bases lining up with TRBD1. The source is a woman aged 60 to 75 with acute COVID-19. This CDR3 reads CASSRRQGGDTEAFF. CDR3 DNA sequence: TGTGCCAGCAGTCGAAGACAGGGGGGAGACACTGAAGCTTTCTTT.